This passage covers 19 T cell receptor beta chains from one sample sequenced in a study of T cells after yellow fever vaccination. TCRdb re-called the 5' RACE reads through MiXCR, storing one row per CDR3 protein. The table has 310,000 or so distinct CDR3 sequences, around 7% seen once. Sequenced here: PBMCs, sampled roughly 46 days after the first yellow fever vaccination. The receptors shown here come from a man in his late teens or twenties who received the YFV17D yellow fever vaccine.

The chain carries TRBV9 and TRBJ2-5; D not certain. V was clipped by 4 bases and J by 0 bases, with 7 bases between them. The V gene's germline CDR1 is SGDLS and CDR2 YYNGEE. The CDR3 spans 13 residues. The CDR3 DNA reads TGTGCCAGCAGCATCGCGGACCAAGAGACCCAGTACTTC. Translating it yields CASSIADQETQYF.

This CDR3 reads CAWSVREVSPLHF. The DNA for the CDR3 is TGTGCCTGGAGTGTACGGGAGGTTTCACCCCTCCACTTT. The chain links TRBV30 to TRBJ1-6, with unresolved D. Germline V gene lookup returns CDR1 GTSNPN and CDR2 SVGIG (reference sequence). The V end lost 0 bases, the J end lost 9 bases, and 9 bases lay between the germline ends. This CDR3 contains 13 residues.

CDR3 DNA: TGTGCCAGCAGCCAGAGCGGGGGAGTCACAGATACGCAGTATTTT. This codes for CASSQSGGVTDTQYF. The chain combines TRBV7-3 with TRBJ2-3; 8 positions match TRBD2. Germline trimming cut 5 bases from V and 2 bases from J; bases unmatched to any gene: 6. Germline V CDR1 and CDR2: SGHTA, FQGTGA. The CDR3 runs 15 residues.

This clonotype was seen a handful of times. CDR3 bases: TGTGCCAGCAGCTTAACCGGCCCCAGGGTTCGCACAGATACGCAGTATTTT. Residues: CASSLTGPRVRTDTQYF. This sequence joins TRBV7-3 and TRBJ2-3; possible D gene TRBD1, 5 bases. This CDR3 contains 17 residues. Trimming cost V 0 bases and J 1 base, with 14 bases left between them. Germline assignment: CDR1 SGHTA and CDR2 FQGTGA.

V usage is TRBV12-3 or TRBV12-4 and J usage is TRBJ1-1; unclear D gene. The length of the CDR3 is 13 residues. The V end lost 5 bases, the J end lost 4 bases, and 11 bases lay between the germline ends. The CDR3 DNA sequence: TGTGCCAGCAGTCCCTACGAGTCCACTGAAGCTTTCTTT. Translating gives CASSPYESTEAFF.

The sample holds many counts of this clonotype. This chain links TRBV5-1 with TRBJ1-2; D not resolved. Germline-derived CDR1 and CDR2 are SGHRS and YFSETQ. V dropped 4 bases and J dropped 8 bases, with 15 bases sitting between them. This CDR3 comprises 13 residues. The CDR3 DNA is TGCGCCAGCAGCGCGCTGGGAGAGCTCGGCTACACCTTC. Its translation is CASSALGELGYTF.

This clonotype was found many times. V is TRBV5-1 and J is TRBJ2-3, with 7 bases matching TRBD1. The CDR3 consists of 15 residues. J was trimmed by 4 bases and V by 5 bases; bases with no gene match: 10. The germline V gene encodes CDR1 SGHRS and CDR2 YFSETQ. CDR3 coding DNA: TGCGCCAGCAGTTGGCGACAGGGCGAGGCAGATACGCAGTATTTT. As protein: CASSWRQGEADTQYF.

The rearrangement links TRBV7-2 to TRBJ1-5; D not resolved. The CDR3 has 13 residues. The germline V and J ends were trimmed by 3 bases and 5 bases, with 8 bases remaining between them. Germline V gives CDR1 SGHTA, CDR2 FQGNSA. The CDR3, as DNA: TGTGCCAGCAGCTTCTGGGCCGATCAGCCCCAGCATTTT. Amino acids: CASSFWADQPQHF. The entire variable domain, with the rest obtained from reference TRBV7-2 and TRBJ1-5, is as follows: GAGVSQSPSNKVTEKGKDVELRCDPISGHTALYWYRQSLGQGLEFLIYFQGNSAPDKSGLPSDRFSAERTGGSVSTLTIQRTQQEDSAVYLCASSFWADQPQHFGDGTRLSIL.

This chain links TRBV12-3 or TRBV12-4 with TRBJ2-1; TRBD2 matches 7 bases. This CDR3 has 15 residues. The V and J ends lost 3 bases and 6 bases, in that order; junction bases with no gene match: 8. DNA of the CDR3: TGTGCCAGCAGTTTTGCCGTGGCGGGGGTCAATGAGCAGTTCTTC. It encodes CASSFAVAGVNEQFF.

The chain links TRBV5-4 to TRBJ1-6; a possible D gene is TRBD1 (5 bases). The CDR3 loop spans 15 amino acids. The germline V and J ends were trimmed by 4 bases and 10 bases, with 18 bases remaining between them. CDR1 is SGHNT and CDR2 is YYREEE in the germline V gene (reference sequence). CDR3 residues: CASSTQVGGESPLHF. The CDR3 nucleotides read TGTGCCAGCAGCACCCAAGTGGGGGGTGAATCACCCCTCCACTTT.

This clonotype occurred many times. CDR3 in amino acids: CASSRTTSGGDTQYF. Written as DNA, the CDR3 is TGTGCCAGCAGCCGAACGACTAGCGGGGGAGATACGCAGTATTTT. The chain carries TRBV4-2 and TRBJ2-3; 12 positions agree with TRBD2. The CDR3 totals 15 residues. Germline V gene lookup returns CDR1 LGHNA and CDR2 YNFKEQ. J gave up 5 bases and V 4 bases, and 4 bases lay outside the gene matches.

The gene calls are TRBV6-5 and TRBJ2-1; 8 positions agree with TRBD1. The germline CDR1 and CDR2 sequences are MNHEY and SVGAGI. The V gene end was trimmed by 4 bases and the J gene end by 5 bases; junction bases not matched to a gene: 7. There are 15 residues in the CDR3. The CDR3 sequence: CASSFWQGADNEQFF. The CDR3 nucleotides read TGTGCCAGCAGTTTTTGGCAGGGGGCGGACAATGAGCAGTTCTTC.

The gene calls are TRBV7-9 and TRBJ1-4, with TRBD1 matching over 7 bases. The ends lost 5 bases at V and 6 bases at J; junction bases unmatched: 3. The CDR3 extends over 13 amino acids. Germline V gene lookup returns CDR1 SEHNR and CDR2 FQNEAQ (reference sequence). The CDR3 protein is CASSHDRDEKLFF. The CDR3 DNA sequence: TGTGCCAGCAGCCATGACAGGGATGAAAAACTGTTTTTT.

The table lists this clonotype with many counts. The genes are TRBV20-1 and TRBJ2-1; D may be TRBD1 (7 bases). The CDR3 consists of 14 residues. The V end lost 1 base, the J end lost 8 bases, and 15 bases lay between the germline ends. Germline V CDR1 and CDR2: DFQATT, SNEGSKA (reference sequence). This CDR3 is CSARGDQGGDEQFF. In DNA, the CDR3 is TGCAGTGCTAGAGGGGACCAGGGGGGAGATGAGCAGTTCTTC.

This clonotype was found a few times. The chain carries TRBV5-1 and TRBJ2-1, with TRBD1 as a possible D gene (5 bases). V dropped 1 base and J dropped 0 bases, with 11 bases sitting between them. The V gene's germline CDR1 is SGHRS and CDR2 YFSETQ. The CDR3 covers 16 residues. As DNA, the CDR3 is TGCGCCAGCAGCTTGACACAGGCGAGCTCCTACAATGAGCAGTTCTTC. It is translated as CASSLTQASSYNEQFF.

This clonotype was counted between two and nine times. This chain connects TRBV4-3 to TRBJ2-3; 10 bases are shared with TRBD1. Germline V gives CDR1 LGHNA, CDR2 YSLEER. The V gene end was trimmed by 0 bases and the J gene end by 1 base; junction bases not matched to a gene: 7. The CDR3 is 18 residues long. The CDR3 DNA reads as TGCGCCAGCAGCCAAGATCTTTGGACAGGGGGTCGCACAGATACGCAGTATTTT. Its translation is CASSQDLWTGGRTDTQYF.

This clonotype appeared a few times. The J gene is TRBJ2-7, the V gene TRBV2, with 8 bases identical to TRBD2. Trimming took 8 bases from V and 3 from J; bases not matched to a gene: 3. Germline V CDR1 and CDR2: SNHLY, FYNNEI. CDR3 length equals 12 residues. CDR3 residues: CASAGGSYEQYF. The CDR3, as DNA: TGTGCCAGCGCGGGGGGTAGCTACGAGCAGTACTTC.

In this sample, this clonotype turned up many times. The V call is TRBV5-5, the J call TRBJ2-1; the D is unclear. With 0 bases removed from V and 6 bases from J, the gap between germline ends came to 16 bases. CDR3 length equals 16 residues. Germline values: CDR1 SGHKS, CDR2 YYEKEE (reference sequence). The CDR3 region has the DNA TGTGCCAGCAGCTTGGCCCTCGATCTTCAAAGCAATGAGCAGTTCTTC. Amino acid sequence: CASSLALDLQSNEQFF.

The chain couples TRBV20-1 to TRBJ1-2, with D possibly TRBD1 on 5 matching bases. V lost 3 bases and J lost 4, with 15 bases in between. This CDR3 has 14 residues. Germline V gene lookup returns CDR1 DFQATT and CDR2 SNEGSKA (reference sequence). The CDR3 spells CSASKDTRVYGYTF. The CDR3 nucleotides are TGCAGTGCTAGTAAGGACACAAGGGTCTATGGCTACACCTTC.